The 18 T cell receptor beta chains below come from one sample, sequenced in a study of siplizumab effects on memory and regulatory T cells (dated 2019 in TCRdb). Receptor amplification or capture employed the immunoSEQ multiplex PCR assay. TCRdb obtained this table from immuneACCESS and retained in-frame rearrangements with V and J assigned. These tables miss some clones; where compared with another copy, unresolved V genes account for less than half of the shortfall, and the remainder is unexplained. For this sample the table gives some 62,000 clones, of which approximately 82% were detected only once. The ten largest clones take up approximately 3.4% of the sample. The sample taken for sequencing was memory CD4+ T cells sorted from blood. According to the study, the label for this sample's cell subset or site signals: unstimulated CD4+ memory T cells. Source of these receptors: a human donor in good health.

The rearrangement uses TRBV11-3 and TRBJ1-1; D may be TRBD1 (5 bases). V lost 0 bases and J 8 bases, leaving 13 bases between the germline ends. The length of the CDR3 is 14 residues. Germline CDR1 and CDR2: SGHNT and YENEEA. The DNA of the CDR3 is TGTGCCAGCAGCTTAGATGGGGGGAACGGAGAAGCTTTCTTT. Protein sequence: CASSLDGGNGEAFF.

This clone came up once. The genes are TRBV6-5 and TRBJ2-1; 10 nucleotides match TRBD2. The CDR3 has 16 residues. The trim removed 4 bases at V and 5 bases at J, leaving 8 bases unmatched. The germline gives CDR1 MNHEY, CDR2 SVGAGI. CDR3 sequence: CASSSLRSGGNNEQFF. CDR3 nucleotide sequence: TGTGCCAGCAGTTCCCTCCGTAGCGGGGGGAACAATGAGCAGTTCTTC.

On this clone: Distinct nucleotide sequences in the sample also encode this CDR3. J is TRBJ2-3 and V is TRBV25-1; 8 nucleotides align to TRBD2. Germline CDR1 and CDR2: MGHDK and SYGVNS. There are 12 residues in the CDR3. Germline trimming cut 3 bases from V and 14 bases from J; bases unmatched to any gene: 7. The chain's CDR3 is CASSEGLAGLYF. The CDR3 DNA sequence: TGTGCCAGCAGTGAGGGGCTAGCGGGTCTGTATTTT.

The V gene is TRBV5-1, the J gene TRBJ2-5; TRBD2 matches at 7 bases. There are 15 residues in the CDR3. Trimming cost V 7 bases and J 5 bases; bases outside gene matches: 14. The germline V gene encodes CDR1 SGHRS and CDR2 YFSETQ. The CDR3 loop is CASGRGEGSGETQYF. As DNA, the CDR3 is TGCGCCAGCGGTCGTGGGGAGGGAAGCGGGGAGACCCAGTACTTC. Complete variable domain (other parts from reference TRBV5-1 and TRBJ2-5): KAGVTQTPRYLIKTRGQQVTLSCSPISGHRSVSWYQQTPGQGLQFLFEYFSETQRNKGNFPGRFSGRQFSNSRSEMNVSTLELGDSALYLCASGRGEGSGETQYFGPGTRLLVL.

V is TRBV5-4 and J is TRBJ2-7; D is uncertain. CDR1 is SGHNT and CDR2 is YYREEE in the germline V gene (reference sequence). V dropped 0 bases and J dropped 2 bases, with 12 bases sitting between them. This CDR3 has 15 amino acids. The CDR3 DNA reads TGTGCCAGCAGCTTGGGAGTGGCGGTTACCTACGAGCAGTACTTC. Amino acid sequence: CASSLGVAVTYEQYF.

The chain employs TRBV5-1 and TRBJ1-6, with 7 bases identical to TRBD1. Germline V lookup: CDR1 SGHRS, CDR2 YFSETQ. The CDR3 runs 15 residues. V gave up 4 bases and J gave up 6 bases; unmatched junction bases: 7. The CDR3 loop reads CASSAVTGPNSPLHF. CDR3 nucleotide sequence: TGCGCCAGCAGCGCCGTGACAGGGCCTAATTCACCCCTCCACTTT. The variable domain in full, completed from reference TRBV5-1 and TRBJ1-6, reads KAGVTQTPRYLIKTRGQQVTLSCSPISGHRSVSWYQQTPGQGLQFLFEYFSETQRNKGNFPGRFSGRQFSNSRSEMNVSTLELGDSALYLCASSAVTGPNSPLHFGNGTRLTVT.

The CDR3 loop is CASRMDRSNEKLFF. The CDR3 bases are TGTGCCAGCAGAATGGACAGGAGCAATGAAAAACTGTTTTTT. This rearrangement joins TRBV2 to TRBJ1-4; 7 nucleotides align to TRBD1. Germline values: CDR1 SNHLY, CDR2 FYNNEI. The CDR3 covers 14 residues. After removal of 6 bases from V and 5 bases from J, the junction contained 6 bases not matched to a gene. The full variable domain, its missing parts supplied by reference TRBV2 and TRBJ1-4, is EPEVTQTPSHQVTQMGQEVILRCVPISNHLYFYWYRQILGQKVEFLVSFYNNEISEKSEIFDDQFSVERPDGSNFTLKIRSTKLEDSAMYFCASRMDRSNEKLFFGSGTQLSVL.

The genes are TRBV9 and TRBJ2-2, with D unclear. Trimming removed 0 bases from V and 2 bases from J, with 8 bases in between. Germline V CDR1 and CDR2: SGDLS, YYNGEE. There are 15 residues in the CDR3. The CDR3 is CASSVEAPNTGELFF. CDR3 sequence (DNA): TGTGCCAGCAGCGTAGAGGCTCCAAACACCGGGGAGCTGTTTTTT.

The chain couples TRBV10-3 to TRBJ1-4; D may be TRBD1 (5 bases). Germline V CDR1 and CDR2: ENHRY, SYGVKD. The CDR3 is made up of 18 amino acids. Trimming pared 6 bases from V and 3 bases from J, leaving 23 bases between. The chain's CDR3 is CAISPRSTTGRPNEKLFF. The CDR3 DNA is TGTGCCATCAGCCCTCGGTCAACCACGGGACGGCCTAATGAAAAACTGTTTTTT.

V usage is TRBV10-2 and J usage is TRBJ2-3; D gene unclear. Trimming pared 9 bases from V and 1 base from J, leaving 11 bases between. Looked up from germline, CDR1 is WSHSY and CDR2 is SAAADI. The CDR3 contains 13 residues. Here the CDR3 DNA reads TGCGCCAGTTTGACATCTGGCACAGATACGCAGTATTTT. Its protein product is CASLTSGTDTQYF.

The chain recombines TRBV7-9 with TRBJ2-3, with D possibly being TRBD1 (5 bases). Between the trimmed V and J ends, which lost 0 bases and 6 bases, there was a span of 13 bases. Looked up from germline, CDR1 is SEHNR and CDR2 is FQNEAQ (reference sequence). The CDR3 has 15 amino acids. The CDR3 reads CASSLAGSKGDTQYF. CDR3 nucleotides: TGTGCCAGCAGCTTAGCGGGGTCAAAGGGGGATACGCAGTATTTT.

The chain is built from TRBV21-1 and TRBJ1-1. TRBV21-1 counts as a pseudogene. This CDR3 has 17 amino acids. CDR3 residues: CASSRGRDCPENTEAFF. The CDR3 coding sequence is TGTGCCAGCAGCAGGGGAAGGGACTGCCCCGAGAACACTGAAGCTTTCTTT.

This clone occurred once. The chain joins TRBV19 to TRBJ1-2; tentatively, D is TRBD1 (6 bases). There are 13 residues in the CDR3. Germline V lookup: CDR1 LNHDA, CDR2 SQIVND (reference sequence). V dropped 7 bases and J dropped 7 bases, with 16 bases sitting between them. CDR3 protein: CASTPGQKLGYTF. As DNA, the CDR3 is TGTGCCAGTACCCCGGGACAAAAACTTGGCTACACCTTC.

V is TRBV19 and J is TRBJ1-5; 11 bases match TRBD1. The CDR3 runs to 18 residues. Germline V gene sequence: CDR1 LNHDA, CDR2 SQIVND (reference sequence). V was clipped by 7 bases and J by 1 base; unmatched bases: 12. CDR3 region: CASTFRTGGARSNQPQHF. In nucleotides, the CDR3 is TGTGCCAGTACCTTCCGGACAGGGGGCGCGAGAAGCAATCAGCCCCAGCATTTT.

This sequence joins TRBV7-9 and TRBJ1-2; D is unclear. Germline CDR1 reads SEHNR; CDR2 reads FQNEAQ (reference sequence). The V end lost 5 bases, the J end lost 8 bases, and 9 bases lay between the germline ends. The CDR3 is 11 residues long. Written as DNA, the CDR3 is TGTGCCAGCAGCCGTACGGGGGGCTACACCTTC. Encoded protein: CASSRTGGYTF.

The chain carries TRBV6-6 and TRBJ2-6; no clear D. Trimming took off 0 bases at V and 2 bases at J, with 8 bases between the two ends. The CDR3 runs to 16 residues. CDR1 MNHNY and CDR2 SVGAGI come from the germline V gene (reference sequence). The CDR3 DNA sequence: TGTGCCAGCAGTTACTCATTGGTCCCTGGGGCCAACGTCCTGACTTTC. It translates to CASSYSLVPGANVLTF.

This clone was observed a few times. The chain couples TRBV11-2 to TRBJ2-7, with D unclear. CDR1 and CDR2 (germline): SGHAT, FQNNGV. The CDR3 has 11 residues. Trimming shortened V by 2 bases and J by 5 bases, and 4 bases separated the two germline ends. The CDR3 DNA reads TGTGCCAGCAGCTTAAACCACGAGCAGTACTTC. Encoded protein: CASSLNHEQYF.

The rearrangement uses TRBV2 and TRBJ1-5; D unresolved. Germline V lookup: CDR1 SNHLY, CDR2 FYNNEI. The CDR3 is made up of 16 amino acids. V lost 6 bases and J lost 1, with 16 bases in between. The CDR3 DNA is TGTGCCAGCAGGGGTACCTCAGGCCTAAGCAATCAGCCCCAGCATTTT. The encoded protein is CASRGTSGLSNQPQHF.